This entry concerns a single T cell receptor beta chain. The method was immunoSEQ multiplex PCR; TCRdb's version includes in-frame clones alone and lacks a portion of them. Of around 200,000 clones listed, around three quarters are singletons. The data derive from a study of blood T cell repertoires in COVID-19. Across the study: Samples taken during acute and convalescent COVID-19 were collected in the United States, Italy and Spain.

This clonotype originated in an older woman with acute or convalescent COVID-19. Sequencing was done on a sample of peripheral blood.

CDR3 in amino acids: CATGLAIEQFF. DNA of the CDR3: TGTGCCACCGGACTAGCGATCGAGCAGTTCTTC. The chain joins TRBV2 to TRBJ2-1; TRBD2 aligns across 9 bases. The CDR3 length is 11 residues. The V gene end was trimmed by 10 bases and the J gene end by 10 bases; junction bases not matched to a gene: 5. Per the germline V gene, CDR1 is SNHLY and CDR2 is FYNNEI.